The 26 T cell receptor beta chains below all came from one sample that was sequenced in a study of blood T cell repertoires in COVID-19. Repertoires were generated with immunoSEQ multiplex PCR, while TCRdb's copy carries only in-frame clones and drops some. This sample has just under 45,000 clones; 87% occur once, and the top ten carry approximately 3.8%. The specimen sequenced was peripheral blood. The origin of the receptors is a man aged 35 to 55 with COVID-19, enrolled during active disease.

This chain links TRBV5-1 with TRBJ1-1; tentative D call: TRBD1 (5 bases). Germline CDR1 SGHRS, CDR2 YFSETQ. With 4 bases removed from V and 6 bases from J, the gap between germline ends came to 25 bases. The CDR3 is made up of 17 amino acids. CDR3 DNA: TGCGCCAGCAGCCCACCTTGGGGGGAAATGGGTATCCCTGAAGCTTTCTTT. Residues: CASSPPWGEMGIPEAFF.

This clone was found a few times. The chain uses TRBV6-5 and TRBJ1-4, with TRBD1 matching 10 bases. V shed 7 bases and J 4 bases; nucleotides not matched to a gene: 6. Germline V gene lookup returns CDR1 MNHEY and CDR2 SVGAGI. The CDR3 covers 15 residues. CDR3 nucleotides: TGTGCCAGCACCCTGGGACAGGGGAATAATGAAAAACTGTTTTTT. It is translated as CASTLGQGNNEKLFF.

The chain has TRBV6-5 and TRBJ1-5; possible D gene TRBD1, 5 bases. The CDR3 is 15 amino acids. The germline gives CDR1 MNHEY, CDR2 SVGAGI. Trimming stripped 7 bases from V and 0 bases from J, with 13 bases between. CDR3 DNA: TGTGCCAGCACCTTCAGGGTGGATAGCAATCAGCCCCAGCATTTT. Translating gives CASTFRVDSNQPQHF.

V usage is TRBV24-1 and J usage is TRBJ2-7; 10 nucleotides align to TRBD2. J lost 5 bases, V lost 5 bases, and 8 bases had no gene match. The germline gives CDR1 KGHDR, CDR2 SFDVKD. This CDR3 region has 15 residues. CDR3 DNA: TGTGCCACCAGTGCCGTTGGGAGCGGGAGGGACGAGCAGTACTTC. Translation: CATSAVGSGRDEQYF.

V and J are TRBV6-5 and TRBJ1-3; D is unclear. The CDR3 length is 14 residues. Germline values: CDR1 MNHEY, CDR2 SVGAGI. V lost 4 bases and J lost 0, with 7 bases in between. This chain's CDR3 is CASSSGSSGNTIYF. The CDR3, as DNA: TGTGCCAGCAGTTCCGGGTCCTCTGGAAACACCATATATTTT.

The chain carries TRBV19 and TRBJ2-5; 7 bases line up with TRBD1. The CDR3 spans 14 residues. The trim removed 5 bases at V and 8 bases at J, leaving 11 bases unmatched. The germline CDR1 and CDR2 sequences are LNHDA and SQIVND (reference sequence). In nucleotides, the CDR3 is TGTGCCAGTAGTGCGTCCGGGACAGTTGGAACCCAGTACTTC. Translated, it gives CASSASGTVGTQYF. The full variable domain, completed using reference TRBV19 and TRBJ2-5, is DGGITQSPKYLFRKEGQNVTLSCEQNLNHDAMYWYRQDPGQGLRLIYYSQIVNDFQKGDIAEGYSVSREKKESFPLTVTSAQKNPTAFYLCASSASGTVGTQYFGPGTRLLVL.

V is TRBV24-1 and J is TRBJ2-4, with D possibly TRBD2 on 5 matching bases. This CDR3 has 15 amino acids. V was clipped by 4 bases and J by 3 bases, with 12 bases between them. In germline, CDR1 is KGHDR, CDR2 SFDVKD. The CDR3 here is CATSDSREVKNIQYF. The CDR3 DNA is TGTGCCACCAGTGACTCCCGGGAAGTCAAAAACATTCAGTACTTC.

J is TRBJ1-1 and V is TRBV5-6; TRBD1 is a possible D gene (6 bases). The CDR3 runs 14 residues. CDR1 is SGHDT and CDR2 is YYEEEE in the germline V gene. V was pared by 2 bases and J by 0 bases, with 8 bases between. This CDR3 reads CASSFGQLNTEAFF. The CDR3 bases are TGTGCCAGCAGCTTCGGACAGTTGAACACTGAAGCTTTCTTT. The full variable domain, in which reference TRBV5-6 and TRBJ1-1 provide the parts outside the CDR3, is DAGVTQSPTHLIKTRGQQVTLRCSPKSGHDTVSWYQQALGQGPQFIFQYYEEEERQRGNFPDRFSGHQFPNYSSELNVNALLLGDSALYLCASSFGQLNTEAFFGQGTRLTVV.

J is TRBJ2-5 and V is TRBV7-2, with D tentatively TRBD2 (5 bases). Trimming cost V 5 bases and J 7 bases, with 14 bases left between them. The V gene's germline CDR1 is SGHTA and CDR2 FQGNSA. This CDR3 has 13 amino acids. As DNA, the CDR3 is TGTGCCAGCAGCCCAACGGTCCGGGGGACCCAGTACTTC. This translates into CASSPTVRGTQYF.

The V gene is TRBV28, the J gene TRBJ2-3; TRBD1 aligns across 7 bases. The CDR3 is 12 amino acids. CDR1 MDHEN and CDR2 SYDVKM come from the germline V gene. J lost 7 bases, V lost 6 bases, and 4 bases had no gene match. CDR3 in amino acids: CASSPGGYTQYF. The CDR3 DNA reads TGTGCCAGCAGCCCAGGGGGTTATACGCAGTATTTT.

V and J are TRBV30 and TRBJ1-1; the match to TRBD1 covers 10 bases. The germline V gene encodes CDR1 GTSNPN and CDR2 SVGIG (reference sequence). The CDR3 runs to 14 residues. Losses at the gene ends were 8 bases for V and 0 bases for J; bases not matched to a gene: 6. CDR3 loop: CAGDRGLMNTEAFF. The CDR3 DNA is TGTGCCGGGGACAGGGGACTCATGAACACTGAAGCTTTCTTT.

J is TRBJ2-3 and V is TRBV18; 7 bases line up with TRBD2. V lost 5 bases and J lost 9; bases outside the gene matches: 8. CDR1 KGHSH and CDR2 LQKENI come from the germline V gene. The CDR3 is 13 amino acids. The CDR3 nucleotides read TGTGCCAGCTCAGGTGGACTAGTTGGCACGCAGTATTTT. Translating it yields CASSGGLVGTQYF.

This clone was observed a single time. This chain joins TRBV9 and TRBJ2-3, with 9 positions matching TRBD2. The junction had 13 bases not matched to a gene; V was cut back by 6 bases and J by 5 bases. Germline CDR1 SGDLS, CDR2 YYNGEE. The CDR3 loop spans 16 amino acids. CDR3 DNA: TGTGCCAGCACTAGAGGTGGGGCGGGGGGGCAAGATACGCAGTATTTT. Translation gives CASTRGGAGGQDTQYF.

The CDR3 is CAWSVAYEQYF. The CDR3 region has the DNA TGTGCCTGGAGTGTAGCTTACGAGCAGTACTTC. This chain links TRBV30 with TRBJ2-7; no firm D call. The CDR3 covers 11 residues. Germline V gives CDR1 GTSNPN, CDR2 SVGIG (reference sequence). The V gene lost 0 bases and the J gene lost 4 bases, with 4 bases spanning the gap.

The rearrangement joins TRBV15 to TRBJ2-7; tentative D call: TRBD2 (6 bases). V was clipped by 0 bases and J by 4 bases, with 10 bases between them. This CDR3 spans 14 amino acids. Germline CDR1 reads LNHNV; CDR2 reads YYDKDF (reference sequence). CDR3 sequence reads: CATSRDMAGYEQYF. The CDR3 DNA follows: TGTGCCACCAGCAGAGATATGGCGGGATACGAGCAGTACTTC.

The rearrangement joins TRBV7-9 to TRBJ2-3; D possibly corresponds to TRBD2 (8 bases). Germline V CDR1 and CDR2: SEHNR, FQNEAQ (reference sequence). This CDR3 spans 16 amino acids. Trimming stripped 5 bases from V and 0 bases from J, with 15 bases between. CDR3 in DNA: TGTGCCAGCAGCGAGCGGGGGACAGAGAGCACAGATACGCAGTATTTT. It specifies CASSERGTESTDTQYF.

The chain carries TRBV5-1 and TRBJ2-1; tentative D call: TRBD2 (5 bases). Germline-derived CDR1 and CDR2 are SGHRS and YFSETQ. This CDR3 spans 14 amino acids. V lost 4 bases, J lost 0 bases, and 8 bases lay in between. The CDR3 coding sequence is TGCGCCAGCAGCATAGGGAGCTCCTACAATGAGCAGTTCTTC. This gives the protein CASSIGSSYNEQFF.

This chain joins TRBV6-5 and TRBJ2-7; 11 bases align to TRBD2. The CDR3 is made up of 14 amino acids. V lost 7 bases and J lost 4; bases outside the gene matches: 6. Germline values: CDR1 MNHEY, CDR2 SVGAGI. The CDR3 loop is CASTYGLAGYEQYF. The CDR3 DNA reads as TGTGCCAGCACCTATGGACTAGCGGGTTACGAGCAGTACTTC.

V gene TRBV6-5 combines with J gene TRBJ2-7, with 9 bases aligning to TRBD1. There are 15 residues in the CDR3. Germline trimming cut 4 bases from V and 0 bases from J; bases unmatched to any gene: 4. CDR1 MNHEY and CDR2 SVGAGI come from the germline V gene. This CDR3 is CASSLDRGYSYEQYF. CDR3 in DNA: TGTGCCAGCAGTTTGGACAGGGGCTACTCCTACGAGCAGTACTTC.

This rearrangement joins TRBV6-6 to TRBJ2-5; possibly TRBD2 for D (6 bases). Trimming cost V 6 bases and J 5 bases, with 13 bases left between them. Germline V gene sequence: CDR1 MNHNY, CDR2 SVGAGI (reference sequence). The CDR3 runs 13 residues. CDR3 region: CASREGPRETQYF. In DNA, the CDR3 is TGTGCCAGCAGGGAGGGCCCGAGGGAGACCCAGTACTTC.

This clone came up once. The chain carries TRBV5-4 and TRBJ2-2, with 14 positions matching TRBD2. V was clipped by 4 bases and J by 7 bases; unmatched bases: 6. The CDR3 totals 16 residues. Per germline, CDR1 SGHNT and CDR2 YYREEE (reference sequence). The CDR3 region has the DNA TGTGCCAGCAGCCCGACTAGCGGGGGGGGTATCGGGGAGCTGTTTTTT. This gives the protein CASSPTSGGGIGELFF.

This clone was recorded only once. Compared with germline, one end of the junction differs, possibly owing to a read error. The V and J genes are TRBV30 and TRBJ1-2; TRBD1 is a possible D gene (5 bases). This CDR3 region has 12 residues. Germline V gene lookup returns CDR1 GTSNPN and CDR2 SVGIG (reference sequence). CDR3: CAWSRPIGGSSF. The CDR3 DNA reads TGTGCCTGGAGTCGTCCTATCGGGGGGAGCAGCTTC.

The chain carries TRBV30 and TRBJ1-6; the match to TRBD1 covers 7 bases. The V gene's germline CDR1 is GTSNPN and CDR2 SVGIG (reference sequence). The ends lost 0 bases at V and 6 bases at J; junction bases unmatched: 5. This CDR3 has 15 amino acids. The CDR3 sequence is CAWSVLGQLNSPLHF. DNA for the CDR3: TGTGCCTGGAGTGTATTGGGACAGCTTAATTCACCCCTCCACTTT.

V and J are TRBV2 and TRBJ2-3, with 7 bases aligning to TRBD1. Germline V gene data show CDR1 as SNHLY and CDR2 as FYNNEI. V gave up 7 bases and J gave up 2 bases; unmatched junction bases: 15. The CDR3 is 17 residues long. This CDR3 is CASTRGSGDRNTDTQYF. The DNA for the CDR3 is TGTGCCAGCACCAGAGGGTCTGGGGACAGAAACACAGATACGCAGTATTTT.

CDR3 DNA sequence: TGTGCCACCAGCGCGGGACCTACGAACACTGAAGCTTTCTTT. This codes for CATSAGPTNTEAFF. The rearrangement joins TRBV15 to TRBJ1-1, with a possible D match to TRBD1 (5 bases). Germline assignment: CDR1 LNHNV and CDR2 YYDKDF (reference sequence). Trimming shortened V by 5 bases and J by 1 base, and 11 bases separated the two germline ends. The CDR3 covers 14 residues.

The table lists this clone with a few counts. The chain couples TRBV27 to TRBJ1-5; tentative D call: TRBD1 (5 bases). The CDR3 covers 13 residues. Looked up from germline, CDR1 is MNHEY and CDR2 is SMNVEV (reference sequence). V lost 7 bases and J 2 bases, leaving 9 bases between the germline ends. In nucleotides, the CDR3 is TGTGCCAGCAAACAGGTCGGCAATCAGCCCCAGCATTTT. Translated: CASKQVGNQPQHF.